Below are 15 T cell receptor beta chains sequenced from a single sample in a study of T cell responses to AZD1222 COVID-19 vaccine. Assay used: immunoSEQ multiplex PCR; TCRdb lists only in-frame clones, some missing. The sample shows 140,000 to 150,000 clones, just under 95% of them seen only once. The starting material was peripheral blood, obtained on day 0 of AZD1222 vaccination. The source is an adult in good health.

The chain couples TRBV11-2 to TRBJ2-7; 8 bases are shared with TRBD1. The CDR3 covers 15 residues. CDR1 and CDR2 (germline): SGHAT, FQNNGV. Trimming removed 7 bases from V and 2 bases from J; junction bases left unmatched: 10. CDR3 bases: TGTGCCAGCACCCTGTCCAGGGGGCCAGCCTACGAGCAGTACTTC. Encoded protein: CASTLSRGPAYEQYF.

The V gene is TRBV6-1, the J gene TRBJ2-3; D is uncertain. Germline CDR1 reads MNHNS; CDR2 reads SASEGT. The CDR3 extends over 14 amino acids. V was shortened by 1 base and J by 3 bases, with 8 bases between the two germline ends. The CDR3 is CASSEVTETDTQYF. DNA for the CDR3: TGTGCCAGCAGTGAAGTCACGGAGACAGATACGCAGTATTTT.

The CDR3 reads CASSPTSEAGDTGELFF. The CDR3 DNA is TGTGCCAGCAGTCCTACCAGCGAGGCGGGGGACACCGGGGAGCTGTTTTTT. The chain uses TRBV6-4 and TRBJ2-2; 7 positions agree with TRBD2. This CDR3 has 17 amino acids. The germline CDR1 and CDR2 sequences are MRHNA and SNTAGT. V shed 5 bases, J shed 3 bases, and the junction held 12 bases outside the gene matches.

For the CDR3, the DNA is TGTGCCAGCAGTTCCTTCGGGGTTGGCTATGGCTACACCTTC. Translating gives CASSSFGVGYGYTF. The gene calls are TRBV28 and TRBJ1-2; D is uncertain. V lost 4 bases and J 4 bases, leaving 13 bases between the germline ends. The CDR3 runs to 14 residues. Germline CDR1 reads MDHEN; CDR2 reads SYDVKM.

A few counts support this clone. The V gene is TRBV28, the J gene TRBJ2-3, with 12 bases fitting TRBD2. V lost 5 bases and J lost 5; bases outside the gene matches: 14. CDR1 MDHEN and CDR2 SYDVKM come from the germline V gene. This CDR3 comprises 18 residues. The CDR3 loop reads CASSPTSGRGGPGDTQYF. CDR3 in DNA: TGTGCCAGCAGTCCGACTAGCGGGAGAGGAGGGCCCGGAGATACGCAGTATTTT.

The chain has TRBV9 and TRBJ2-3; possibly TRBD2 for D (7 bases). The germline V and J ends were trimmed by 3 bases and 9 bases, with 17 bases remaining between them. The germline gives CDR1 SGDLS, CDR2 YYNGEE. There are 14 residues in the CDR3. CDR3: CASSAAVGGGTQYF. The DNA for the CDR3 is TGTGCCAGCAGCGCCGCCGTGGGCGGGGGCACGCAGTATTTT.

The chain employs TRBV7-3 and TRBJ1-1, with D unresolved. Trimming took 4 bases from V and 4 from J, leaving 10 bases between them. Germline values: CDR1 SGHTA, CDR2 FQGTGA. The CDR3 is made up of 13 amino acids. The CDR3 reads CASSSLPRTEAFF. CDR3 in DNA: TGTGCCAGCAGCTCCTTACCCCGCACTGAAGCTTTCTTT. The complete variable domain, with remaining parts taken from reference TRBV7-3 and TRBJ1-1, reads GAGVSQTPSNKVTEKGKYVELRCDPISGHTALYWYRQSLGQGPEFLIYFQGTGAADDSGLPNDRFFAVRPEGSVSTLKIQRTERGDSAVYLCASSSLPRTEAFFGQGTRLTVV.

Concerning this clone itself: The junction differs from germline at one of its ends, possibly a read error. CDR3 sequence: CASSMGRWGHRLPTDF. The DNA of the CDR3 is TGTGCCAGTAGTATGGGAAGGTGGGGACACCGTCTACCCACGGACTTC. This chain joins TRBV19 and TRBJ1-2; D perhaps matches TRBD1 (6 bases). The CDR3 has 16 amino acids. Looked up from germline, CDR1 is LNHDA and CDR2 is SQIVND (reference sequence).

The chain links TRBV29-1 to TRBJ1-1; 10 bases match TRBD1. Germline loops: CDR1 SQVTM, CDR2 ANQGSEA. This CDR3 contains 12 residues. The CDR3 is CSGWDRGTEAFF. CDR3 DNA: TGCAGTGGCTGGGACAGGGGAACTGAAGCTTTCTTT. The full variable domain, completed using reference TRBV29-1 and TRBJ1-1, is SAVISQKPSRDICQRGTSLTIQCQVDSQVTMMFWYRQQPGQSLTLIATANQGSEATYESGFVIDKFPISRPNLTFSTLTVSNMSPEDSSIYLCSGWDRGTEAFFGQGTRLTVV.

The chain combines TRBV5-1 with TRBJ1-2; TRBD1 is a possible D gene (6 bases). The V gene lost 1 base and the J gene lost 7 bases, with 14 bases spanning the gap. Germline values: CDR1 SGHRS, CDR2 YFSETQ. The CDR3 consists of 14 residues. The CDR3 sequence: CASSLINRARGYTF. The CDR3 DNA reads TGCGCCAGCAGCTTGATTAACAGGGCCCGTGGCTACACCTTC.

This clone was found a few times. The chain couples TRBV10-2 to TRBJ1-2, with D hard to call. There are 12 residues in the CDR3. Trimming stripped 2 bases from V and 4 bases from J, with 5 bases between. CDR1 is WSHSY and CDR2 is SAAADI in the germline V gene. The CDR3: CASSERGYGYTF. The CDR3 DNA is TGCGCCAGCAGTGAGCGAGGCTATGGCTACACCTTC.

The chain couples TRBV6-5 to TRBJ1-2, with no clear D. This CDR3 has 13 residues. The V end was cut by 2 bases, the J end by 8 bases, with 12 bases between. Germline V gives CDR1 MNHEY, CDR2 SVGAGI. The CDR3 region is CASSYDSTRGYTF. For the CDR3, the DNA is TGTGCCAGCAGTTACGACTCGACCCGGGGCTACACCTTC.

This chain links TRBV5-1 with TRBJ2-3; TRBD2 is a possible D gene (5 bases). The CDR3 is 13 residues long. V lost 6 bases to trimming and J lost 3 bases, with 11 bases between them. Germline V gives CDR1 SGHRS, CDR2 YFSETQ. The CDR3 protein is CASNLGATDTQYF. The CDR3 DNA sequence: TGCGCCAGCAACCTGGGAGCTACAGATACGCAGTATTTT.

The chain combines TRBV28 with TRBJ1-2; D is possibly TRBD1 (5 bases). Trimming took off 6 bases at V and 11 bases at J, with 16 bases between the two ends. From germline, CDR1 is MDHEN and CDR2 SYDVKM. CDR3 length: 12 residues. The CDR3 DNA sequence: TGTGCCAGCAGAACGGGACCCTTCTTTTACACCTTC. Amino acids: CASRTGPFFYTF.

The gene calls are TRBV5-1 and TRBJ2-3; 7 bases map to TRBD2. The CDR3 length is 14 residues. V shed 4 bases, J shed 8 bases, and the junction held 10 bases outside the gene matches. Germline values: CDR1 SGHRS, CDR2 YFSETQ. DNA for the CDR3: TGCGCCAGCAGCCCCGGGGGGACCCAAGCTACGCAGTATTTT. It specifies CASSPGGTQATQYF.